The 28 T cell receptor beta chains below were found in one sample sequenced in a study of blood T cells in healthy people across ages. Using a J-beta primer mix together with a sample-barcoded 5' primer, a second PCR was run for roughly 6 to 12 cycles. Via MiXCR, TCRdb re-called the 5' RACE reads, giving one row per CDR3 protein. This sample carries about 1.8 million distinct CDR3 sequences, about 49% of them seen once, and the ten largest clones take around 2.1%. What was sequenced was blood. The receptor source for this set is a woman aged 40-49 years in good health.

The J gene is TRBJ2-3, the V gene TRBV7-3, with no clear D. Germline V lookup: CDR1 SGHTA, CDR2 FQGTGA. The CDR3 loop spans 13 amino acids. The V end lost 7 bases, the J end lost 2 bases, and 10 bases lay between the germline ends. CDR3 region: CASTGSHTDTQYF. Written as DNA, the CDR3 is TGTGCCAGCACGGGCAGTCACACAGATACGCAGTATTTT.

This clonotype occurred a few times. CDR3 amino acids: CASSQEPSRGAETQYF. DNA for the CDR3: TGCGCCAGCAGCCAAGAACCGTCGCGGGGGGCTGAGACCCAGTACTTC. This sequence joins TRBV4-1 and TRBJ2-5; 8 bases align to TRBD2. The CDR3 is made up of 16 amino acids. J lost 5 bases, V lost 0 bases, and 8 bases had no gene match. Germline lookup yields CDR1 MGHRA and CDR2 YSYEKL.

This clonotype has only a few counts. The chain couples TRBV7-8 to TRBJ1-4; D remains ambiguous. Trimming removed 3 bases at V and 0 bases at J, with 14 bases between. The CDR3 covers 17 residues. Germline CDR1 SGHVS, CDR2 FQNEAQ. Here the CDR3 reads CASSLGRSPATNEKLFF. Here the CDR3 DNA reads TGTGCCAGCAGCTTGGGCAGGTCCCCAGCAACTAATGAAAAACTGTTTTTT.

The V and J genes are TRBV5-1 and TRBJ2-5, with D unresolved. The CDR3 contains 13 residues. The germline V gene has CDR1 SGHRS and CDR2 YFSETQ. V lost 3 bases, J lost 3 bases, and 9 bases lay in between. DNA for the CDR3: TGCGCCAGCAGCTCGGAAAGGGAAGAGACCCAGTACTTC. This translates into CASSSEREETQYF.

The rearrangement links TRBV12-3 or TRBV12-4 to TRBJ2-7; 8 nucleotides align to TRBD1. J was trimmed by 2 bases and V by 0 bases; bases with no gene match: 12. The CDR3 totals 18 residues. This CDR3 is CASSLALLRTGKPYEQYF. The CDR3 DNA is TGTGCCAGCAGTTTAGCACTCCTAAGGACAGGGAAACCCTACGAGCAGTACTTC.

This clonotype was detected only a few times. The chain couples TRBV4-2 to TRBJ1-4; TRBD1 aligns across 9 bases. Trimming cost V 0 bases and J 7 bases; bases outside gene matches: 6. Germline assignment: CDR1 LGHNA and CDR2 YNFKEQ. The CDR3 loop spans 16 amino acids. For the CDR3, the DNA is TGTGCCAGCAGCCAAGACCCGGGACAGGGCGCTGAAAAACTGTTTTTT. Encoded protein: CASSQDPGQGAEKLFF.

CDR3 DNA sequence: TGTGCCAGCAGTGAACAGGGAGCAAATGAGCAGTTCTTC. This codes for CASSEQGANEQFF. V usage is TRBV12-3 or TRBV12-4 and J usage is TRBJ2-1; D may be TRBD1 (6 bases). The germline V and J ends were trimmed by 5 bases and 7 bases, with 12 bases remaining between them. The CDR3 length is 13 residues.

Only a few counts were recorded for this clonotype. J is TRBJ2-5 and V is TRBV29-1; 10 bases match TRBD1. This CDR3 is built from 13 residues. Germline CDR1 is SQVTM and CDR2 is ANQGSEA. V was clipped by 2 bases and J by 11 bases; unmatched bases: 8. This chain's CDR3 is CSVEMWDRGDQYF. The DNA for the CDR3 is TGCAGCGTTGAAATGTGGGACAGGGGTGATCAGTACTTC.

The J gene is TRBJ2-4, the V gene TRBV7-3; the D gene is possibly TRBD2 (7 bases). Judging by the DNA end, TRBJ2-5 fits better; the J call may be wrong. This CDR3 has 17 amino acids. The V gene's germline CDR1 is SGHTA and CDR2 FQGTGA. The CDR3 loop reads CASSLGSGGALGETQYF. As DNA, the CDR3 is TGTGCCAGCAGCTTAGGGAGTGGGGGGGCCTTGGGCGAGACCCAGTACTTC.

V gene TRBV7-2 combines with J gene TRBJ2-6; 9 positions agree with TRBD1. Germline-derived CDR1 and CDR2 are SGHTA and FQGNSA. The CDR3 contains 17 residues. Trimming took 4 bases from V and 2 from J; bases not matched to a gene: 6. Here the CDR3 reads CASSSTGGAAGANVLTF. DNA of the CDR3: TGTGCCAGCAGCTCTACAGGGGGCGCGGCTGGGGCCAACGTCCTGACTTTC.

The V and J genes are TRBV27 and TRBJ2-3, with D hard to call. V lost 5 bases, J lost 0 bases, and 12 bases lay in between. This CDR3 has 15 amino acids. In germline, CDR1 is MNHEY, CDR2 SMNVEV (reference sequence). The CDR3 nucleotides are TGTGCCAGCAGTCTCGAGAAGGCGAGCACAGATACGCAGTATTTT. Residues: CASSLEKASTDTQYF.

The V and J genes are TRBV4-1 and TRBJ1-4, with D uncertain. The V end lost 0 bases, the J end lost 11 bases, and 13 bases lay between the germline ends. CDR1 is MGHRA and CDR2 is YSYEKL in the germline V gene. This CDR3 is built from 14 residues. CDR3 protein: CASSQDGRIEKLFF. CDR3 coding DNA: TGCGCCAGCAGCCAAGATGGAAGGATTGAGAAACTGTTTTTT.

The CDR3 DNA sequence: TGCAGTGCGAAAACAGGGAACCCATACAATGAGCAGTTCTTC. This encodes CSAKTGNPYNEQFF. The gene calls are TRBV20-1 and TRBJ2-1; weak D call: TRBD1 (6 bases). Germline values: CDR1 DFQATT, CDR2 SNEGSKA (reference sequence). The CDR3 has 14 residues. V lost 6 bases and J lost 4, with 16 bases in between.

CDR3 DNA sequence: TGCGCCAGCAGCCGAGAGGGACTAGCACACTCCTACGAGCAGTACTTC. As protein: CASSREGLAHSYEQYF. V and J are TRBV5-1 and TRBJ2-7; 9 nucleotides line up with TRBD2. CDR1 and CDR2 from the germline V gene are SGHRS and YFSETQ. CDR3 length equals 16 residues. V trimming: 4 bases; J trimming: 0 bases; junction bases outside the gene matches: 8.

This chain uses TRBV7-2 with TRBJ1-4; D may be TRBD1 (6 bases). Germline V gives CDR1 SGHTA, CDR2 FQGNSA. Trimming stripped 5 bases from V and 5 bases from J, with 15 bases between. The CDR3 consists of 15 residues. The CDR3 here is CASSPFRGLNEKLFF. The CDR3, as DNA: TGTGCCAGCAGCCCCTTCAGGGGTTTAAATGAAAAACTGTTTTTT.

The chain joins TRBV12-3 or TRBV12-4 to TRBJ2-1; possibly TRBD2 for D (6 bases). The J call may be faulty, since TRBJ2-7 better matches the DNA end. This CDR3 is 11 amino acids long. In nucleotides, the CDR3 is TGTGCCAGCAATTTGGACTATGAGCAGTACTTC. It codes for CASNLDYEQYF.

The rearrangement joins TRBV25-1 to TRBJ2-4, with TRBD1 identical over 9 bases. CDR1 and CDR2 (germline): MGHDK, SYGVNS. Trimming at V came to 4 bases and at J to 6 bases, leaving 7 bases not matched to a gene. The CDR3 spans 15 residues. The CDR3 DNA is TGTGCCAGCAGTGGAGAACAGGGGGCGGGAAACATTCAGTACTTC. Translating it yields CASSGEQGAGNIQYF.

V and J are TRBV20-1 and TRBJ1-2; TRBD1 matches 12 bases. Germline V CDR1 and CDR2: DFQATT, SNEGSKA (reference sequence). J lost 6 bases, V lost 3 bases, and 11 bases had no gene match. CDR3 size: 16 residues. CDR3 in DNA: TGCAGTGCTAGCCGGGGACAGGGGGCGCGGGAGGATGGCTACACCTTC. Protein: CSASRGQGAREDGYTF.

This clonotype occurred a few times. The V and J genes are TRBV6-2 or TRBV6-3 and TRBJ2-6; 9 bases fit TRBD1. Per the germline V gene, CDR1 is MNHEY and CDR2 is SVGEGT. V lost 5 bases and J lost 1; bases outside the gene matches: 9. The CDR3 extends over 18 amino acids. In DNA form, the CDR3 reads TGTGCCAGCAGTCAGTTCCGGGACAGGGTATCTGGGGCCAACGTCCTGACTTTC. This codes for CASSQFRDRVSGANVLTF.

This clonotype turned up a few times. The chain couples TRBV5-5 to TRBJ2-1, with D possibly matching TRBD2 (6 bases). The J call is doubtful: the DNA matches TRBJ2-7 better. Per the germline V gene, CDR1 is SGHKS and CDR2 is YYEKEE (reference sequence). This CDR3 has 16 residues. DNA of the CDR3: TGTGCCAGCAGCGGTACCGGGACTCTCCGATACAATGAGCAGTACTTC. This codes for CASSGTGTLRYNEQYF.

The chain joins TRBV14 to TRBJ2-7; D call uncertain. The CDR3 consists of 12 residues. V lost 3 bases and J 6 bases, leaving 9 bases between the germline ends. Germline CDR1 reads SGHDN; CDR2 reads FVKESK. The CDR3 DNA follows: TGTGCCAGCAGCCAGCTTTGGGGCGAGCAGTACTTC. It yields the protein CASSQLWGEQYF.

The chain uses TRBV24-1 and TRBJ2-3; D perhaps matches TRBD1 (5 bases). Germline CDR1 KGHDR, CDR2 SFDVKD. The CDR3 length is 13 residues. V lost 4 bases to trimming and J lost 3 bases, with 7 bases between them. CDR3 sequence (DNA): TGTGCCACCAGTGAGGGGCGTACAGATACGCAGTATTTT. Translation gives CATSEGRTDTQYF.

This chain connects TRBV29-1 to TRBJ1-2; 9 bases are a match to TRBD1. Germline V CDR1 and CDR2: SQVTM, ANQGSEA. This CDR3 contains 15 residues. The V gene end was trimmed by 6 bases and the J gene end by 1 base; junction bases not matched to a gene: 9. CDR3 DNA: TGCAGCGTCACAGGGGGCCCAGGGGTTAACTATGGCTACACCTTC. The encoded protein is CSVTGGPGVNYGYTF.

This clonotype was counted only a few times. V is TRBV4-1 and J is TRBJ2-7; TRBD1 is a possible D gene (5 bases). CDR1 and CDR2 (germline): MGHRA, YSYEKL. This CDR3 contains 15 residues. Trimming removed 1 base from V and 2 bases from J, with 12 bases in between. The CDR3 is CASSQGSGPTYEQYF. The CDR3 DNA sequence: TGCGCCAGCAGCCAAGGCTCAGGGCCCACCTACGAGCAGTACTTC.

J is TRBJ2-1 and V is TRBV5-1; D remains unclear. The CDR3 totals 14 residues. Germline CDR1 SGHRS, CDR2 YFSETQ. The V gene lost 2 bases and the J gene lost 7 bases, with 13 bases spanning the gap. DNA of the CDR3: TGCGCCAGCAGCTTTCAAGCCCTTGTGAATGAGCAGTTCTTC. The encoded protein is CASSFQALVNEQFF.

The V call is TRBV11-3, the J call TRBJ2-5; D might be TRBD1 (5 bases). V was clipped by 0 bases and J by 1 base, with 9 bases between them. The length of the CDR3 is 15 residues. Germline values: CDR1 SGHNT, CDR2 YENEEA. CDR3 bases: TGTGCCAGCAGCTTAGATGGGGCATCCCAAGAGACCCAGTACTTC. Its translation is CASSLDGASQETQYF.

This chain uses TRBV4-3 with TRBJ2-3; 7 nucleotides align to TRBD2. This CDR3 comprises 16 residues. Germline CDR1 and CDR2: LGHNA and YSLEER. Trimming cost V 1 base and J 4 bases; bases outside gene matches: 8. CDR3 loop: CASSQGPIGGSDTQYF. The CDR3 nucleotides are TGCGCCAGCAGCCAAGGACCCATCGGGGGGTCAGATACGCAGTATTTT.

V gene TRBV28 combines with J gene TRBJ2-7; 11 bases match TRBD1. The ends lost 7 bases at V and 2 bases at J; junction bases unmatched: 4. The germline CDR1 and CDR2 sequences are MDHEN and SYDVKM. The CDR3 is made up of 14 amino acids. The CDR3 nucleotides are TGTGCCAGCACCGGGACAGGGGGTACCTACGAGCAGTACTTC. Encoded protein: CASTGTGGTYEQYF.